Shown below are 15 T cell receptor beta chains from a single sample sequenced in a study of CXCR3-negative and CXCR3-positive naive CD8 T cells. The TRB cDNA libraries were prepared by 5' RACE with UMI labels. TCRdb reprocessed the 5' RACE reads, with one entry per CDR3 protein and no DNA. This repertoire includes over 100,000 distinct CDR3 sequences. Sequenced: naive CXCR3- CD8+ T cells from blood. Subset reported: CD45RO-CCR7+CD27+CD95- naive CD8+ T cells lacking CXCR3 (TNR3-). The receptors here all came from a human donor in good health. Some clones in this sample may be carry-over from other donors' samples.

Here the CDR3 reads CASSVGTRYNEQFF. The rearrangement joins TRBV25-1 to TRBJ2-1; TCRdb reports TRBD2, a call that lacks DNA to check it against. The CDR3 contains 14 residues. In germline, CDR1 is MGHDK, CDR2 SYGVNS.

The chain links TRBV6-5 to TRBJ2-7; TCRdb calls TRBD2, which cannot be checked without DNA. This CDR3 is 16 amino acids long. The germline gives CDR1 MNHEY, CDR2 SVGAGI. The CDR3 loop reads CASRPTSSGSGYEQYF.

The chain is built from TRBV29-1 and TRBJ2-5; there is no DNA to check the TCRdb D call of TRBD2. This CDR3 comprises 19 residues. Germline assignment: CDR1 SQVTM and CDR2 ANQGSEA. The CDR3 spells CSVEDSGLAGGPSRETQYF. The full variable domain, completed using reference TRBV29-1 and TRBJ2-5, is SAVISQKPSRDICQRGTSLTIQCQVDSQVTMMFWYRQQPGQSLTLIATANQGSEATYESGFVIDKFPISRPNLTFSTLTVSNMSPEDSSIYLCSVEDSGLAGGPSRETQYFGPGTRLLVL.

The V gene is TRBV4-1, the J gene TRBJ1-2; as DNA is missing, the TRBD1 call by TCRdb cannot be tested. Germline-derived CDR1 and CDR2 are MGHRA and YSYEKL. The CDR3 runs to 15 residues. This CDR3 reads CASSQQVTGEYGYTF.

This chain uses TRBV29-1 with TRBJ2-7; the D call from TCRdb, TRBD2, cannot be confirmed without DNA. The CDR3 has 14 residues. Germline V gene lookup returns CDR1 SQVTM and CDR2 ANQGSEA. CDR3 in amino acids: CSVFDIAGGYEQYF.

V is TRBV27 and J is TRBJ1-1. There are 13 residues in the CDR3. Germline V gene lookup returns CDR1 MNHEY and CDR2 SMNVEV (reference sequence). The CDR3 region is CASKEGPEAEAFF.

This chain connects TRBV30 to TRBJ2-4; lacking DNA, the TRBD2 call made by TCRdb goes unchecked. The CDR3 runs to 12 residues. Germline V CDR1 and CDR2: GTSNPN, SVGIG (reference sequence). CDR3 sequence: CAWSVEGNIQYF.

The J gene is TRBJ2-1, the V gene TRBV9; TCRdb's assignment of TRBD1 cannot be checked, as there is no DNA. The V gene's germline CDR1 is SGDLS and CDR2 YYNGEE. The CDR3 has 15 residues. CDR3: CASSPPRAGNNEQFF.

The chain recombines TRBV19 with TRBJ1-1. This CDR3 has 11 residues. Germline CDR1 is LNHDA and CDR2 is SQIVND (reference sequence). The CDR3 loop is CASSGNTEAFF.

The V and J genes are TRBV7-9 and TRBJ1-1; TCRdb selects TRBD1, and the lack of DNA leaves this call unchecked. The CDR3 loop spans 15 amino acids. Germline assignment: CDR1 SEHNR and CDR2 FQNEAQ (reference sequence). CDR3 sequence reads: CASSPRQAPNTEAFF.

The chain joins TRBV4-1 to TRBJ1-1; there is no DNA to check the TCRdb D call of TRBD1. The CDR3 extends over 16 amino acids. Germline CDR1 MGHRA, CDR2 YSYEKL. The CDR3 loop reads CASSQDPLGHYTEAFF.

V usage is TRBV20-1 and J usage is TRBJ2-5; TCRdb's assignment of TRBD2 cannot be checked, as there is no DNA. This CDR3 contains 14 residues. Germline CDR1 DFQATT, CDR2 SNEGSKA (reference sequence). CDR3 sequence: CSATSGGASETQYF.

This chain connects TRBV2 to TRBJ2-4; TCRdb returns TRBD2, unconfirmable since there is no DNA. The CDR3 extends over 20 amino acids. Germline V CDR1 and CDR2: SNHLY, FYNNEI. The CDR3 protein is CASSSSQQLAGVASKNIQYF.

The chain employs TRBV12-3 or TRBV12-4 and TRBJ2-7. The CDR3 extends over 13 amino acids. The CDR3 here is CASSLAGPYEQYF.

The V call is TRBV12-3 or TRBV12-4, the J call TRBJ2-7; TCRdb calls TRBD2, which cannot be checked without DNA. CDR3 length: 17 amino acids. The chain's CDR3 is CASSLAWRPFRTYEQYF.